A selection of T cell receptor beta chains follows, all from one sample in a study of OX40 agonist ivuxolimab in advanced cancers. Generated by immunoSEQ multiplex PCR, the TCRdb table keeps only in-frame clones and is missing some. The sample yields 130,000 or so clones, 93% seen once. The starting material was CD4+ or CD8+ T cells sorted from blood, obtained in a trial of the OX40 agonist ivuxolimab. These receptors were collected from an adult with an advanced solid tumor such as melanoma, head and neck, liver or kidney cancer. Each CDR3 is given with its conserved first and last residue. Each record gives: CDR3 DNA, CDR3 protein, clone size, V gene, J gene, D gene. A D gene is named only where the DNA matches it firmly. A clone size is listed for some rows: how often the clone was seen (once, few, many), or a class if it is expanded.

TGTGCCAGCAGCTTAGGGGGGGTGGGAGGCCAGCTCTACAATGAGCAGTTCTTC,CASSLGGVGGQLYNEQFF,.,TRBV7-6,TRBJ2-1,.
TGTGCCATCAGCGAGGGGGACAGGGGATTTCAGCCCCAGCATTTT,CAISEGDRGFQPQHF,.,TRBV10-3,TRBJ1-5,TRBD1
TGTGCCAGCAGCTTACATCGGAACACTGAAGCTTTCTTT,CASSLHRNTEAFF,.,TRBV7-9,TRBJ1-1,.
TGTGCCTGGGCCCGGAGTTCACCCCTCCACTTT,CAWARSSPLHF,.,TRBV30,TRBJ1-6,.
TGTGCCAGCAGTTACGCTCCGGGACAGGGGCGCGGCTACACCTTC,CASSYAPGQGRGYTF,once,TRBV6-5,TRBJ1-2,TRBD1
TGTGCCAGCAGCCAAGATCTTCTAGCTCATGAGCAGTTCTTC,CASSQDLLAHEQFF,.,TRBV14,TRBJ2-1,.
TGTGCCAGCAGTGAAGGAAGGACAGGGGGCCCCTATGGCTACACCTTC,CASSEGRTGGPYGYTF,.,TRBV2,TRBJ1-2,TRBD1
TGCGCCAGCAGCCTCGGGACAGGCAACTATGGCTACACCTTC,CASSLGTGNYGYTF,.,TRBV5-1,TRBJ1-2,TRBD1
TGTGCCAGCAGTGACACAGGAGGGGTCTACAATGAGCAGTTCTTC,CASSDTGGVYNEQFF,.,TRBV6-4,TRBJ2-1,.
TGTGCCGCCCGAGACCCCGCTGGGTACGAGCAGTACTTC,CAARDPAGYEQYF,.,TRBV27,TRBJ2-7,.
TGCGCCAGCAGCTTGGCCCAGGGACCGAACACCGGGGAGCTGTTTTTT,CASSLAQGPNTGELFF,.,TRBV5-1,TRBJ2-2,.
TGTGCCAGCAGCTTAACAAACACCGGGGAGCTGTTTTTT,CASSLTNTGELFF,.,TRBV11-2,TRBJ2-2,.
TGTGCCAGCAGATATAGGGACTCCTGGTTCTCCTACGAGCAGTACTTC,CASRYRDSWFSYEQYF,few,TRBV7-2,TRBJ2-7,.
TGTGCCAGCTCACCGGGCTCTCCAGGGTGGGGGGACACTGAAGCTTTCTTT,CASSPGSPGWGDTEAFF,.,TRBV18,TRBJ1-1,.